This T cell receptor beta chain stems from a study of human T cells and chemical hapten exposure. Findings of the study overall: Sensitizing with DPC caused no change in TCRs above 1 in 1000 frequency.

TCRdb independently ran MiXCR on the RACE reads; one entry per CDR3 protein. The table records about 65,000 distinct CDR3 sequences, roughly 6.1% of them present only once. About this clonotype itself: As yet, its antigen is unknown.

Germline CDR1 is MDHEN and CDR2 is SYDVKM. Trimming removed 6 bases from V and 9 bases from J; junction bases left unmatched: 12. This CDR3 region has 17 residues. Specified time point: healthy volunteer bleed at 6 weeks. The starting material, unfractionated whole blood, was used for total RNA extraction. The sequenced sample consisted of whole blood. The sequence was obtained from a female donor in good health. Some clones in this sample may be carry-over from other donors' samples. V and J are TRBV28 and TRBJ1-6; TRBD1 agrees at 12 bases. CDR3 protein: CASRSGTGGSKASPLHF. CDR3 sequence (DNA): TGTGCCAGCAGATCCGGGACAGGGGGCTCGAAGGCTTCACCCCTCCACTTT.